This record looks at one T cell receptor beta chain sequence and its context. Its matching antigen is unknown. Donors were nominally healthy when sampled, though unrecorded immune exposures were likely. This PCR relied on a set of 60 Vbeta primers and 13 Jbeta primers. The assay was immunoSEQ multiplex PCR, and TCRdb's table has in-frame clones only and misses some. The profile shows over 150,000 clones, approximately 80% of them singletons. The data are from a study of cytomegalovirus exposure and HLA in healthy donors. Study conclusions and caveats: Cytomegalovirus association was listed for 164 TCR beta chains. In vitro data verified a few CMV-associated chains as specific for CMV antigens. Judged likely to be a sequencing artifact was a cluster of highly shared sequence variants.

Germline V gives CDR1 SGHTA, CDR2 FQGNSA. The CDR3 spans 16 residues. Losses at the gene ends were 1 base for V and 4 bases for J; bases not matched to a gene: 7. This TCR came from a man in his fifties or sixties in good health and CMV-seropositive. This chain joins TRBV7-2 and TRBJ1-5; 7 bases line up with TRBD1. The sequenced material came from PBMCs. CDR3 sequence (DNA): TGTGCCAGCAGCTTAGTAGGAGGGGGCGCGAATCAGCCCCAGCATTTT. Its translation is CASSLVGGGANQPQHF.